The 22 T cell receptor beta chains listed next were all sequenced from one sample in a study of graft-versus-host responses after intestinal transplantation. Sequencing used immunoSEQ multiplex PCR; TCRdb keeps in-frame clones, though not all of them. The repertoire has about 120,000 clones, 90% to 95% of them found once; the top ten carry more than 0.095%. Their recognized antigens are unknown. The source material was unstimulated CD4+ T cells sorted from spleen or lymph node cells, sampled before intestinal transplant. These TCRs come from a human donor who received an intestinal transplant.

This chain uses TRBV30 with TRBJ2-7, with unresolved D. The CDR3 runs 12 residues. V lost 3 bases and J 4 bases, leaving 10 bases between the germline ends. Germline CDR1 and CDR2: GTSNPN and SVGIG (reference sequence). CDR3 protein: CAWRIQIYEQYF. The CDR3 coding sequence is TGTGCCTGGAGAATACAAATTTACGAGCAGTACTTC.

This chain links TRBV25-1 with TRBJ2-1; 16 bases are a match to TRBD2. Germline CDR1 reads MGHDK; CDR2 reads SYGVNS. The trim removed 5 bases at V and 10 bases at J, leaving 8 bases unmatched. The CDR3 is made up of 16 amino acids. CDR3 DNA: TGTGCCAGCAGTCATGCCGGGACTAGCGGGAGGGAAGAGCAGTTCTTC. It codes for CASSHAGTSGREEQFF.

The CDR3 DNA sequence: TGTGCCAGCAGGCGGGACAGTATTAATGAAAAACTGTTTTTT. It is translated as CASRRDSINEKLFF. V usage is TRBV6-1 and J usage is TRBJ1-4; 7 bases are a match to TRBD1. The CDR3 loop spans 14 amino acids. Germline CDR1 and CDR2: MNHNS and SASEGT. The V segment lost 6 bases and the J segment 4 bases; nucleotides outside the gene matches: 5.

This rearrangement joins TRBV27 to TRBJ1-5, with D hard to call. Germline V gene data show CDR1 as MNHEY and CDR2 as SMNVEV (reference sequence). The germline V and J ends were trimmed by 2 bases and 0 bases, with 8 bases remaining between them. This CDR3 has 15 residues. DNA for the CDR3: TGTGCCAGCAGTTTAGGAACCTATAGCAATCAGCCCCAGCATTTT. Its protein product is CASSLGTYSNQPQHF.

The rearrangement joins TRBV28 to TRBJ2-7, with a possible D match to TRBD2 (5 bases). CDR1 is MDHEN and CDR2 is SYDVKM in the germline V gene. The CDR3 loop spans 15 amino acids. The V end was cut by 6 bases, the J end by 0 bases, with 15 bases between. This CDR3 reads CASSTGISVSYEQYF. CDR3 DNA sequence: TGTGCCAGCAGCACCGGGATCTCCGTCTCCTACGAGCAGTACTTC. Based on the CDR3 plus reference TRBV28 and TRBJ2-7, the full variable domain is DVKVTQSSRYLVKRTGEKVFLECVQDMDHENMFWYRQDPGLGLRLIYFSYDVKMKEKGDIPEGYSVSREKKERFSLILESASTNQTSMYLCASSTGISVSYEQYFGPGTRLTVT.

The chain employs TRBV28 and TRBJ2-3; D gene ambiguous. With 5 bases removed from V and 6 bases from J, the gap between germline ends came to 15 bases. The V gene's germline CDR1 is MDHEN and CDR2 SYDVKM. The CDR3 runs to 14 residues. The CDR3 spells CASSSFGEFDTQYF. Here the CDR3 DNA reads TGTGCCAGCAGTAGTTTCGGCGAATTCGATACGCAGTATTTT.

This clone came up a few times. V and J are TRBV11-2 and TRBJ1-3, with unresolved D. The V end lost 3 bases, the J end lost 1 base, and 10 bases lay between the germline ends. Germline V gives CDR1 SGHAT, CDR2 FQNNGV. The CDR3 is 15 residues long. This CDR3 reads CASSFPMTSGNTIYF. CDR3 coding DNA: TGTGCCAGCAGCTTTCCAATGACGTCTGGAAACACCATATATTTT.

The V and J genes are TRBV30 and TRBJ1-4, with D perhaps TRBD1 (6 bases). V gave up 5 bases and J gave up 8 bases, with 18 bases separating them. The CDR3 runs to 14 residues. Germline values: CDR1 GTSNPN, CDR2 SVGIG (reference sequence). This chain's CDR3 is CAWSAGGAGEKLFF. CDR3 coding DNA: TGTGCCTGGTCGGCGGGGGGGGCGGGGGAAAAACTGTTTTTT.

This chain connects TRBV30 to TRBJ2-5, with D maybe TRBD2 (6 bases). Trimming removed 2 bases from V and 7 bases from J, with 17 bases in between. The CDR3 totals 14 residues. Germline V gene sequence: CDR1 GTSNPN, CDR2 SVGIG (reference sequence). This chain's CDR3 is CAWSIGLTPPTQYF. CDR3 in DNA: TGTGCCTGGAGTATCGGACTAACGCCTCCGACCCAGTACTTC.

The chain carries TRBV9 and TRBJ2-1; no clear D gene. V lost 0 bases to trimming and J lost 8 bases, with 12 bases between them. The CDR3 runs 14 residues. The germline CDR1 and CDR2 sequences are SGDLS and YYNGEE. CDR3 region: CASSVGAGRDEQFF. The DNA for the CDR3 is TGTGCCAGCAGCGTAGGAGCTGGCCGCGATGAGCAGTTCTTC.

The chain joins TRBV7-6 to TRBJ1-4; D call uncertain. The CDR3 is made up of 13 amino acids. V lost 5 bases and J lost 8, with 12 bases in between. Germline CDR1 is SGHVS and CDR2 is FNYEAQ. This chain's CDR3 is CASSPRTQEKLFF. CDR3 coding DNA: TGTGCCAGCAGCCCGCGGACGCAAGAAAAACTGTTTTTT.

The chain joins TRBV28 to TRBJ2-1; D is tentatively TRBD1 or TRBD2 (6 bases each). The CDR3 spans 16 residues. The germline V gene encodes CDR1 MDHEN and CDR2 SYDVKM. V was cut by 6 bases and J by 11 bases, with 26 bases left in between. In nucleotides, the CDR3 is TGTGCCAGCAGCTGGGGATCCGGGGGACAAAAATGGAAGCAGTTCTTC. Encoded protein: CASSWGSGGQKWKQFF.

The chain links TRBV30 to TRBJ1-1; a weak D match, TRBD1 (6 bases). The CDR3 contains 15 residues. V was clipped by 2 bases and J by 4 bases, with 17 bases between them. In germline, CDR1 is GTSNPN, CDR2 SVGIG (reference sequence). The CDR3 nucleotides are TGTGCCTGGAGTCCCCTCCAGGGGAAGGTCACTGAAGCTTTCTTT. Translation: CAWSPLQGKVTEAFF.

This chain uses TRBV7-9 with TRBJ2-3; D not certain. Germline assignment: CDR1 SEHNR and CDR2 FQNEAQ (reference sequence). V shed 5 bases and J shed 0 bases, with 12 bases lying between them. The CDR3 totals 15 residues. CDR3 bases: TGTGCCAGCAGCCCCGGTGAGACTAGCACAGATACGCAGTATTTT. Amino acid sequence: CASSPGETSTDTQYF.

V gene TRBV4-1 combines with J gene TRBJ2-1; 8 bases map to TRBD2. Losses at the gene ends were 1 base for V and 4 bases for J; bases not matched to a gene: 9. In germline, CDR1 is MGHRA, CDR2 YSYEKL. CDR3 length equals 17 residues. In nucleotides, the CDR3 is TGCGCCAGCAGCCAAGCATCCCTAGCGGGCCTATACAATGAGCAGTTCTTC. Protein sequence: CASSQASLAGLYNEQFF.

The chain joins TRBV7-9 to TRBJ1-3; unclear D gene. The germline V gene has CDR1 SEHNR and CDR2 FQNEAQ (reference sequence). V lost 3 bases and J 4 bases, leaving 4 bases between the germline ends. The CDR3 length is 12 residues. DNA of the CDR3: TGTGCCAGCAGCTTTATAGGAAACACCATATATTTT. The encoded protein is CASSFIGNTIYF.

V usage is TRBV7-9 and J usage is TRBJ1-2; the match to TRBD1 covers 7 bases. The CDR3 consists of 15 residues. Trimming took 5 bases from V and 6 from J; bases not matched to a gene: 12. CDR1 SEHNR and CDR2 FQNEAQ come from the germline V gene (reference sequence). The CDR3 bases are TGTGCCAGCAGCCCTTGGGAGGGGGCCCCTAATGGCTACACCTTC. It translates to CASSPWEGAPNGYTF.

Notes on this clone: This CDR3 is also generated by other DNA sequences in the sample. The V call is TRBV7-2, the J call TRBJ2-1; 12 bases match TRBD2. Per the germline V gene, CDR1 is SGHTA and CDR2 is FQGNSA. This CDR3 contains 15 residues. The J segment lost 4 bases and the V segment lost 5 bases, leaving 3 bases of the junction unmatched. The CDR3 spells CASSPTSGSYNEQFF. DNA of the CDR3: TGTGCCAGCAGCCCGACTAGCGGGAGTTACAATGAGCAGTTCTTC.

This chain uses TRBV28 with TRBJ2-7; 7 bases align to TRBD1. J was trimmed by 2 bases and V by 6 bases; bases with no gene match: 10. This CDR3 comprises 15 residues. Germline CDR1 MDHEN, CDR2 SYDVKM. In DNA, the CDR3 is TGTGCCAGCAGCCACGGGACAGCCTCCGCCTACGAGCAGTACTTC. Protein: CASSHGTASAYEQYF.

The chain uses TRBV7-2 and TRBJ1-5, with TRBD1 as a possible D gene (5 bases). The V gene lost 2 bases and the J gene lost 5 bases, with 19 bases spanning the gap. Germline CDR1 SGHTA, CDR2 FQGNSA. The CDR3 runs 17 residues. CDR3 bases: TGTGCCAGCAGCTTAAACGGTCAGGCGTTCAGGGATCAGCCCCAGCATTTT. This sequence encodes CASSLNGQAFRDQPQHF.

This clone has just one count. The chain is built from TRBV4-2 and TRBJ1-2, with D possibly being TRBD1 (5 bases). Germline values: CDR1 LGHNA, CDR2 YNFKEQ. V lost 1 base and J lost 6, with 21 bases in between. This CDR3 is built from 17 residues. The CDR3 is CASSQADRDLLSDGYTF. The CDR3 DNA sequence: TGTGCCAGCAGCCAAGCGGACCGGGACCTCCTGAGCGATGGCTACACCTTC.

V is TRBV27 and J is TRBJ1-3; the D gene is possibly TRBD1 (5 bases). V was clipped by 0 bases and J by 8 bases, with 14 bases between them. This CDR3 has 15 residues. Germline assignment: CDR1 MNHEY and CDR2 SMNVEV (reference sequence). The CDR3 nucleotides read TGTGCCAGCAGTTTATCGTGGGGACTCGGGGACACCATATATTTT. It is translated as CASSLSWGLGDTIYF.